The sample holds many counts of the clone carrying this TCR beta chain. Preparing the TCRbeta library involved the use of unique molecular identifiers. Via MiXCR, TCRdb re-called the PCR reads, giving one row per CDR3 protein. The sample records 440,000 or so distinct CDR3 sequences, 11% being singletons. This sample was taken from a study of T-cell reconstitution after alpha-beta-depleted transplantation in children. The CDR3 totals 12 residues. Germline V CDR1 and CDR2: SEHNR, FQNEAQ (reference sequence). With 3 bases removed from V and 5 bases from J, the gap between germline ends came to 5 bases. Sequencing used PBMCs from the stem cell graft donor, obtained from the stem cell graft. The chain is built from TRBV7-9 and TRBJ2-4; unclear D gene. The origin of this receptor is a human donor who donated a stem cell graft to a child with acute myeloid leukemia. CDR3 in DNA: TGTGCCAGCAGCTTCGGCGAAAACATTCAGTACTTC. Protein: CASSFGENIQYF. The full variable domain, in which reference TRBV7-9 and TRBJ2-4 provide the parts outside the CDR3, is DTGVSQNPRHKITKRGQNVTFRCDPISEHNRLYWYRQTLGQGPEFLTYFQNEAQLEKSRLLSDRFSAERPKGSFSTLEIQRTEQGDSAMYLCASSFGENIQYFGAGTRLSVL.